This TCR beta chain stems from a study of cytomegalovirus exposure and HLA in healthy donors. Notes on the study in general: A later analysis reported that several of the most significant clusters appeared to be linked to common viral pathogens, among them Epstein-Barr virus.

This clone has a single count. Antigen unknown. With 60 Vbeta and 13 Jbeta primers, the PCR was carried out. Libraries were prepared by immunoSEQ multiplex PCR; TCRdb keeps only in-frame clonotypes and omits some of them. The sample lists approximately 90,000 clones, more than 70% occurring once. CDR1 and CDR2 from the germline V gene are SEHNR and FQNEAQ (reference sequence). Trimming removed 1 base from V and 13 bases from J, with 19 bases in between. The CDR3 has 14 residues. This TCR was recovered from a man in his thirties or forties in good health and CMV-seronegative. Sequencing was done on a sample of PBMCs. The chain recombines TRBV7-9 with TRBJ2-5; D may be TRBD2 (6 bases). Written as DNA, the CDR3 is TGTGCCAGCAGCTTAGATCCTAGCGCCAAACTCTGGTACTTC. Translating it yields CASSLDPSAKLWYF.